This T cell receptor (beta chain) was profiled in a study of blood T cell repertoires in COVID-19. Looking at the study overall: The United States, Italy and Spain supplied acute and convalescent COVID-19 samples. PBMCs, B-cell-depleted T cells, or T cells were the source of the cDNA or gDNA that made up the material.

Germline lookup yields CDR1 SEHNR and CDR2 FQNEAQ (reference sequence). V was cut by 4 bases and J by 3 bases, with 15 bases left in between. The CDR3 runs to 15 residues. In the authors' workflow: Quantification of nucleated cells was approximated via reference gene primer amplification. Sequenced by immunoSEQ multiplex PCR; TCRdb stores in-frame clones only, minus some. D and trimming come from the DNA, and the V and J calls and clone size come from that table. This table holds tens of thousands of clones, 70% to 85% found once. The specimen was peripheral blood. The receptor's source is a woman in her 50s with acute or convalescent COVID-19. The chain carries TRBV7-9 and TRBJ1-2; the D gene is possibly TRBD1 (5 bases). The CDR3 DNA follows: TGTGCCAGCAGCTCCGGTGGGGGGAGTGACTATGGCTACACCTTC. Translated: CASSSGGGSDYGYTF.